These T cell receptor beta chains were read from a single sample in a study of T cell changes during pregnancy in multiple sclerosis. Produced via immunoSEQ multiplex PCR; TCRdb's table is partial and in-frame only. The table includes 85,000 to 100,000 clones, approximately 89% detected once. This sample comprised peripheral blood, obtained before pregnancy. Every receptor here comes from a female donor with multiple sclerosis, enrolled in a pregnancy study. CDR3s include the opening cysteine and the closing phenylalanine or tryptophan. A D gene is named only where the DNA matches it firmly. Some rows mark clone size as missing; the rest say once, few, many or name a class of expanded clone.

size	J	D	V	DNA	CDR3
-	TRBJ2-3	TRBD2	TRBV4-2	TGTGCCAGCAGCCAGCTCGGCGGGGGGGACCCAGATACGCAGTATTTT	CASSQLGGGDPDTQYF
-	TRBJ1-1	-	TRBV19	TGTGCCAGTAGTATAGATCACCGGTACACTGAAGCTTTCTTT	CASSIDHRYTEAFF
-	TRBJ1-4	TRBD1	TRBV4-2	TGTGCCAGCAGCCACGGGACAGGGGAGGCTGAAAAACTGTTTTTT	CASSHGTGEAEKLFF
-	TRBJ1-5	-	TRBV27	TGTGCCAGCAGTCTCGGGAGGGGCAATCAGCCCCAGCATTTT	CASSLGRGNQPQHF
-	TRBJ2-3	-	TRBV9	TGTGCCAGCAGTATAGAGACTACCACAGATACGCAGTATTTT	CASSIETTTDTQYF
-	TRBJ2-7	TRBD2	TRBV6-6	TGTGCCAGCAGTAGAGCGGGGGCTTCCTACGAGCAGTACTTC	CASSRAGASYEQYF
once	TRBJ1-4	-	TRBV10-3	TGTGCCATACCTTCGCGAGCAGAGGGGGTGTGGAGTTTAAAAGTTTTT	CAIPSRAEGVWSLKVF
-	TRBJ2-7	-	TRBV19	TGTGCCAGTAGGGGCATAGGCTACGAGCAGTACTTC	CASRGIGYEQYF
-	TRBJ2-1	-	TRBV27	TGTGCCAGCGGGGGGGCCCATGAGCAGTTCTTC	CASGGAHEQFF
-	TRBJ1-2	-	TRBV10-3	TGTGCCATCAGGAGGGAGGACTATGGCTACACCTTC	CAIRREDYGYTF
-	TRBJ1-1	TRBD1	TRBV19	TGTGCCAGTAACTACAGGGGAACTGAAGCTTTCTTT	CASNYRGTEAFF
-	TRBJ1-1	-	TRBV9	TGTGCCAGCAGCGTAGGACAGACCATGAACACTGAAGCTTTCTTT	CASSVGQTMNTEAFF
once	TRBJ1-3	-	TRBV7-3	TGTGCCAGCAGCCCCTTGGGGGGTAACTCTGGAAACACCATATATTTT	CASSPLGGNSGNTIYF
-	TRBJ2-7	-	TRBV10-1	TGCGCCAGCAGTGATCAGCGAGGAAAGTTCTACGAGCAGTACTTC	CASSDQRGKFYEQYF
-	TRBJ2-7	-	TRBV2	TGTGCCAGCAGTGAATCGAGCAACTCCTACGAGCAGTACTTC	CASSESSNSYEQYF
-	TRBJ1-1	TRBD1	TRBV10-2	TGCGCCAGCAGTGAGTCGCGACAGGGCTCTGAAGCTTTCTTT	CASSESRQGSEAFF
few	TRBJ1-2	TRBD1	TRBV7-9	TGTGCCAGCAGCTCAACCCACAGGGGAGGCACCTTC	CASSSTHRGGTF
-	TRBJ2-2	TRBD2	TRBV19	TGTGCCAGTAGACGGTGGACTAGCGGGGGCCACACCGGGGAGCTGTTTTTT	CASRRWTSGGHTGELFF
-	TRBJ2-2	TRBD1	TRBV7-2	TGTGCCAGCAGCCGGAGGACAGGGCAGAACACCGGGGAGCTGTTTTTT	CASSRRTGQNTGELFF
once	TRBJ2-1	-	TRBV5-4	TGTGCCAGCAGCTCAGGGGTCCCTGAGCAGTTCTTC	CASSSGVPEQFF
-	TRBJ1-1	TRBD1	TRBV25-1	TGTGCCAGCGGAAAGACAGGGGGTAACACTGAAGCTTTCTTT	CASGKTGGNTEAFF
-	TRBJ1-1	-	TRBV28	TGTGCCAGCAGCCTAAGGGTAGGCGGGCAGGGGAAAGCTTTCTTT	CASSLRVGGQGKAFF
-	TRBJ1-1	-	TRBV5-1	TGCGCCAGCAGCCCACCTAGGGGCAAGGAGGGGACTGAAGCTTTCTTT	CASSPPRGKEGTEAFF
-	TRBJ1-2	-	TRBV7-9	TGTGCCAGCAGCTTAAGTCGCCCGGCGGGTTTCTATGGCTACACCTTC	CASSLSRPAGFYGYTF
-	TRBJ2-7	TRBD2	TRBV30	TGTGCCTGGAGTGGCGGGGGCTCCTACGAGCAGTACTTC	CAWSGGGSYEQYF
-	TRBJ1-1	-	TRBV11-2	TGTGCCAGCAGCATGGAGGGAACCCGGGGGACTGAAGCTTTCTTT	CASSMEGTRGTEAFF
-	TRBJ2-3	TRBD2	TRBV27	TGTGCCAGCAGTTTACTACCCCGTAGCGGGAGGATCGCGAATACGCAGTATTTT	CASSLLPRSGRIANTQYF
-	TRBJ2-7	TRBD1	TRBV9	TGTGCCAGCAGCCCCGGGACAGGGCCCTACGAGCAGTACTTC	CASSPGTGPYEQYF
-	TRBJ1-1	-	TRBV19	TGTGCCAGTACAGAGGCTTTGAACACTGAAGCTTTCTTT	CASTEALNTEAFF
-	TRBJ2-3	TRBD2	TRBV19	TGTGCCAGTAGTCAAGGACTAGCGGACACAGATACGCAGTATTTT	CASSQGLADTDTQYF
-	TRBJ2-5	TRBD2	TRBV30	TGTGCCTGGAGTGTGGGGGGGGACCAAGAGACCCAGTACTTC	CAWSVGGDQETQYF
-	TRBJ2-4	TRBD1	TRBV7-2	TGTGCCAGCAGCCCCTGGGACAGGGAATCTTCTGGAGCCAAAAACATTCAGTACTTC	CASSPWDRESSGAKNIQYF
-	TRBJ2-1	TRBD1	TRBV2	TGTGCCAGCCTAAGGACAGGGGGTATCAATGAGCAGTTCTTC	CASLRTGGINEQFF
-	TRBJ2-2	-	TRBV11-2	TGTGCCAGCAGCTTTAGAATCTGGGAGGCCGCCGGGGAGCTGTTTTTT	CASSFRIWEAAGELFF
once	TRBJ2-5	TRBD1	TRBV28	TGTGCCAGCAGTTTTAGGGCAGGGGGTAAACGGGAGACCCAGTACTTC	CASSFRAGGKRETQYF
once	TRBJ2-7	TRBD1	TRBV29-1	TGCAGCGTTGAAGATTGGGACAGCAGCGAGCAGTACTTC	CSVEDWDSSEQYF
-	TRBJ1-5	TRBD1	TRBV27	TGTGCCAGCAGTACCGCACAGGGGGACGGCCAGCCCCAGCATTTT	CASSTAQGDGQPQHF
-	TRBJ2-1	-	TRBV6-1	TGTGCCAGCAGCCAGGGGTCCTATGAGCAGTTCTTC	CASSQGSYEQFF
-	TRBJ2-7	-	TRBV21-1	TGTGCCAGCAGCAAAGGAGGATTGCTCAGCCTCCCCTACGAGCAGTACTTC	CASSKGGLLSLPYEQYF
-	TRBJ1-2	-	TRBV6-1	TGTGCCAGCAGTGAATATGGGGCAGGGGTTGATGGCTACACCTTC	CASSEYGAGVDGYTF
-	TRBJ2-6	-	TRBV27	TGTGCCAGCAGTTCAGGGGGGAGCGGGGCCAACGTCCTGACTTTC	CASSSGGSGANVLTF
-	TRBJ2-7	-	TRBV7-9	TGTGCCAGCAGCTACAGGGGGGGCCCCTACGAGCAGTACTTC	CASSYRGGPYEQYF
-	TRBJ1-4	TRBD1	TRBV6-6	TGTGCCAGCGCCCGGACAGGGACTCATGAAAAACTGTTTTTT	CASARTGTHEKLFF
few	TRBJ2-1	TRBD1	TRBV19	TGTGCCAGTAGTAACGACAGGGCCTCCTACAATGAGCAGTTCTTC	CASSNDRASYNEQFF
-	TRBJ2-1	TRBD2	TRBV2	TGTGCCAGCAGTGAAGTCGTTCGCGGGAGGGGACGGAACTCCTACAATGAGCAGTTCTTC	CASSEVVRGRGRNSYNEQFF
-	TRBJ1-1	-	TRBV28	TGTGCCAGCACCCCTCCCGGATGGAGCACTGAAGCTTTCTTT	CASTPPGWSTEAFF
-	TRBJ2-1	-	TRBV25-1	TGTGCCAGCAGTGAATGGGCTGACAGCTCCTACAATGAGCAGTTCTTC	CASSEWADSSYNEQFF
-	TRBJ2-7	-	TRBV5-8	TGTGCCAGCACCCTCCTAGGCGGCGGGATCTACGAGCAGTACTTC	CASTLLGGGIYEQYF
-	TRBJ2-6	TRBD1	TRBV6-6	TGTGCCAGCAGCGGGGACAGAAGGGGGGCCAACGTCCTGACTTTC	CASSGDRRGANVLTF
-	TRBJ1-2	TRBD1	TRBV29-1	TGCAGCTCCACCTTTGACAGGGTTGGCTACACCTTC	CSSTFDRVGYTF